This entry concerns a single TCR beta chain. CDR3 length: 17 residues. V shed 0 bases, J shed 2 bases, and the junction held 8 bases outside the gene matches. CDR1 and CDR2 from the germline V gene are SGDLS and YYNGEE. Using immunoSEQ multiplex PCR, the repertoire was profiled, and TCRdb retains in-frame clones only, with some absent. The data show 400,000 to 450,000 clones, around 91% seen once. The data derive from a study of Ad26.COV2.S vaccination and SARS-CoV-2 variants. Sample treatment: 19 received Ad26.COV2.S at low or high dose, single or two shots; a few received placebo; per-sample allocation not given. Sampling occurred on day 63 after the first vaccine or placebo injection.

The sequencing used peripheral blood, collected in a trial of Ad26.COV2.S vaccine versus placebo. This TCR came from a person aged 18-65 years who received the Ad26.COV2.S COVID-19 vaccine or a placebo. The chain has TRBV9 and TRBJ2-1, with 7 bases fitting TRBD1. In DNA, the CDR3 is TGTGCCAGCAGCGTAGACCCCGACAGGGCGGCCTACAATGAGCAGTTCTTC. It specifies CASSVDPDRAAYNEQFF.